This TCR beta chain was captured by sequencing in a study of cytomegalovirus exposure and HLA in healthy donors. The wider study: Early release data held some 80 million unique TCRs from HLA-typed donors. The study, taken as a whole, reports: An Asian-associated ancestry cluster reportedly showed fewer N-insertions than the roughly 670-donor mean in a later analysis. Later on, an analysis found that several of the most significant clusters appeared to be linked to common viral pathogens, which included parvovirus B19.

In its sample, this clone was seen a few times. Its specificity is unknown. Germline CDR1 is SQVTM and CDR2 is ANQGSEA. The CDR3 covers 15 residues. Primers included in the PCR were 60 Vbeta and 13 Jbeta primers. Here immunoSEQ multiplex PCR was the method, and the copy in TCRdb shows in-frame clones only, minus some. The table shows 200,000 to 250,000 clones, with 70% to 85% occurring only once. The sequenced sample was PBMCs. The rearrangement joins TRBV29-1 to TRBJ2-6, with 9 bases that match TRBD1. The receptor was isolated from a man in his fifties or sixties in good health and CMV-seronegative. CDR3 in DNA: TGCAGTTACCGGGACAGGGAGGCTGGGGCCAACGTCCTGACTTTC. Protein: CSYRDREAGANVLTF. Drawing the rest from reference TRBV29-1 and TRBJ2-6, the complete variable domain is SAVISQKPSRDICQRGTSLTIQCQVDSQVTMMFWYRQQPGQSLTLIATANQGSEATYESGFVIDKFPISRPNLTFSTLTVSNMSPEDSSIYLCSYRDREAGANVLTFGAGSRLTVL.